The 29 T cell receptor beta chains below all came from one sample that was sequenced in a study of OX40 agonist ivuxolimab in advanced cancers. Assay used: immunoSEQ multiplex PCR; TCRdb lists only in-frame clones, some missing. Found here are some 65,000 clones, around 87% of them singletons; the top ten hold under 0.5%. This material consisted of CD4+ or CD8+ T cells sorted from blood, taken in a trial of the OX40 agonist ivuxolimab. These TCRs come from an adult with an advanced solid tumor such as melanoma, head and neck, liver or kidney cancer.

The chain employs TRBV5-8 and TRBJ2-7; D is perhaps TRBD1 (6 bases). The length of the CDR3 is 15 residues. Trimming took 1 base from V and 0 from J, leaving 11 bases between them. CDR1 is SGHTS and CDR2 is YDEGEE in the germline V gene. In DNA form, the CDR3 reads TGTGCCAGCAGCTTGCGAGGGGGTAGCTCCTACGAGCAGTACTTC. It specifies CASSLRGGSSYEQYF.

The chain combines TRBV4-3 with TRBJ2-4, with 7 bases that match TRBD1. V dropped 0 bases and J dropped 7; count of bases not matched to a gene: 6. The CDR3 is 15 residues long. Germline loops: CDR1 LGHNA, CDR2 YSLEER. The CDR3 DNA reads TGCGCCAGCAGCCAAGATCGTGGCAGGGGGAACATTCAGTACTTC. This encodes CASSQDRGRGNIQYF.

V gene TRBV5-6 combines with J gene TRBJ1-1; D unresolved. Germline assignment: CDR1 SGHDT and CDR2 YYEEEE. V lost 2 bases to trimming and J lost 0 bases, with 20 bases between them. The CDR3 is 18 residues long. CDR3 protein: CASSFTNPALRMNTEAFF. The CDR3 nucleotides are TGTGCCAGCAGCTTTACCAACCCGGCGCTGCGAATGAACACTGAAGCTTTCTTT.

The chain recombines TRBV15 with TRBJ2-3; TRBD2 agrees at 10 bases. Losses at the gene ends were 3 bases for V and 1 base for J; bases not matched to a gene: 10. The V gene's germline CDR1 is LNHNV and CDR2 YYDKDF (reference sequence). CDR3 length equals 18 residues. CDR3 sequence reads: CATSSSGGRLSGTDTQYF. The CDR3 region has the DNA TGTGCCACCAGCAGTAGCGGGGGGCGACTATCTGGCACAGATACGCAGTATTTT.

The CDR3 spells CASSGRGEAFF. The CDR3 DNA reads as TGTGCCAGCAGTGGGAGGGGGGAAGCTTTCTTT. This chain connects TRBV6-5 to TRBJ1-1; D perhaps matches TRBD1 (6 bases). Germline V gives CDR1 MNHEY, CDR2 SVGAGI. CDR3 size: 11 residues. V was trimmed by 5 bases and J by 8 bases, leaving 9 bases between them.

The chain links TRBV10-2 to TRBJ1-1, with D tentatively TRBD1 (5 bases). Germline loops: CDR1 WSHSY, CDR2 SAAADI. V shed 3 bases and J shed 3 bases, with 17 bases lying between them. CDR3 length: 16 amino acids. CDR3 in DNA: TGCGCCAGCAGTGATTCCCTGGCAGGGACCTACACTGAAGCTTTCTTT. Residues: CASSDSLAGTYTEAFF.

J is TRBJ2-1 and V is TRBV18, with 10 nucleotides matching TRBD2. Trimming at V came to 0 bases and at J to 0 bases, leaving 2 bases not matched to a gene. Germline lookup yields CDR1 KGHSH and CDR2 LQKENI. The length of the CDR3 is 17 residues. As DNA, the CDR3 is TGTGCCAGCTCACCACCGGGACTAGCGTCCTCCTACAATGAGCAGTTCTTC. Translating gives CASSPPGLASSYNEQFF.

V is TRBV7-2 and J is TRBJ2-5, with 9 positions matching TRBD1. The end of the DNA is better explained by TRBJ2-7, so the J call may be wrong. CDR3 length: 14 residues. The V gene's germline CDR1 is SGHTA and CDR2 FQGNSA. The CDR3 DNA reads as TGTGCCAGCAGCCACAGACAGGGGGCCTACGAGCAGTACTTC. Its translation: CASSHRQGAYEQYF.

The CDR3 bases are TGCGCCAGCAGCATCACCGGGACAACTAATGAAAAACTGTTTTTT. This translates into CASSITGTTNEKLFF. The chain has TRBV5-1 and TRBJ1-4; D remains unclear. The CDR3 contains 15 residues. In germline, CDR1 is SGHRS, CDR2 YFSETQ. The V end lost 4 bases, the J end lost 0 bases, and 10 bases lay between the germline ends.

J is TRBJ1-2 and V is TRBV6-5, with a weak D call TRBD1 (5 bases). Germline V gene sequence: CDR1 MNHEY, CDR2 SVGAGI. This CDR3 spans 14 amino acids. The ends were cut back, 2 bases at V and 8 bases at J, with 15 bases in the middle. In DNA form, the CDR3 reads TGTGCCAGCAGTTACGCTGACAGAACCCAAGGCTACACCTTC. This codes for CASSYADRTQGYTF.

The chain combines TRBV19 with TRBJ2-1, with 10 nucleotides matching TRBD2. This CDR3 region has 15 residues. CDR1 is LNHDA, CDR2 SQIVND, per germline (reference sequence). V lost 5 bases and J lost 4; bases outside the gene matches: 5. CDR3 loop: CASSQSGGAYNEQFF. For the CDR3, the DNA is TGTGCCAGTAGTCAGAGCGGGGGGGCATACAATGAGCAGTTCTTC. Supplemented by reference TRBV19 and TRBJ2-1, the full variable domain reads DGGITQSPKYLFRKEGQNVTLSCEQNLNHDAMYWYRQDPGQGLRLIYYSQIVNDFQKGDIAEGYSVSREKKESFPLTVTSAQKNPTAFYLCASSQSGGAYNEQFFGPGTRLTVL.

V usage is TRBV6-5 and J usage is TRBJ2-7; possibly TRBD1 or TRBD2 for D (5 bases each). There are 14 residues in the CDR3. Trimming cost V 6 bases and J 2 bases, with 14 bases left between them. Germline CDR1 is MNHEY and CDR2 is SVGAGI. CDR3: CASSRSRDAYEQYF. In DNA, the CDR3 is TGTGCCAGCAGCCGTAGCAGGGACGCCTACGAGCAGTACTTC.

V is TRBV14 and J is TRBJ1-2; possibly TRBD1 for D (6 bases). In germline, CDR1 is SGHDN, CDR2 FVKESK. The CDR3 length is 12 residues. Trimming cost V 4 bases and J 5 bases, with 8 bases left between them. The CDR3 loop is CASSLQGYGYTF. CDR3 coding DNA: TGTGCCAGCAGCCTCCAGGGGTATGGCTACACCTTC.

The CDR3 loop is CASSPRTGAYEQYF. CDR3 DNA sequence: TGTGCCAGCTCACCTCGGACGGGAGCCTACGAGCAGTACTTC. The chain links TRBV18 to TRBJ2-5, with D maybe TRBD2 (6 bases). Near its end, the DNA agrees better with TRBJ2-7, so the J call may be wrong. The CDR3 spans 14 residues. Germline lookup yields CDR1 KGHSH and CDR2 LQKENI.

CDR3 loop: CASSIGRVRQETQYF. CDR3 coding DNA: TGTGCCAGTAGTATCGGCAGGGTAAGGCAAGAGACCCAGTACTTC. This chain joins TRBV19 and TRBJ2-5, with TRBD1 as a possible D gene (5 bases). Per germline, CDR1 LNHDA and CDR2 SQIVND (reference sequence). The CDR3 loop spans 15 amino acids. Trimming removed 3 bases from V and 2 bases from J, with 13 bases in between.

This chain connects TRBV21-1 to TRBJ1-2. TRBV21-1 is shown as a pseudogene. This CDR3 contains 16 residues. The CDR3 region is CASSKDCGNRHYGYTF. Written as DNA, the CDR3 is TGTGCCAGCAGCAAAGACTGCGGTAACAGACACTATGGCTACACCTTC.

The chain combines TRBV4-3 with TRBJ1-6, with TRBD1 as a possible D gene (5 bases). The CDR3 consists of 15 residues. V was clipped by 0 bases and J by 10 bases, with 13 bases between them. Germline CDR1 LGHNA, CDR2 YSLEER. The CDR3 nucleotides read TGCGCCAGCAGCCAAGAAGAGAGGGGAGGGTCACCCCTCCACTTT. Its translation: CASSQEERGGSPLHF.

The chain combines TRBV10-3 with TRBJ2-7, with TRBD1 identical over 9 bases. V dropped 0 bases and J dropped 5; count of bases not matched to a gene: 8. Germline CDR1 is ENHRY and CDR2 is SYGVKD. The CDR3 extends over 16 amino acids. The CDR3 spells CAISESGQGRINEQYF. CDR3 coding DNA: TGTGCCATCAGTGAGTCGGGACAGGGTCGTATAAACGAGCAGTACTTC.

This CDR3 is CASSLSGGGRYNQPQHF. In DNA, the CDR3 is TGTGCCAGCAGCCTTTCCGGGGGGGGGCGATACAATCAGCCCCAGCATTTT. The V and J genes are TRBV16 and TRBJ1-5; D possibly corresponds to TRBD1 (6 bases). The length of the CDR3 is 17 residues. CDR1 is KGHSY, CDR2 FQNENV, per germline. V was pared by 4 bases and J by 3 bases, with 19 bases between.

The chain links TRBV10-2 to TRBJ2-5; tentatively, D is TRBD2 (6 bases). The germline V and J ends were trimmed by 8 bases and 11 bases, with 21 bases remaining between them. The length of the CDR3 is 13 residues. Germline V gene sequence: CDR1 WSHSY, CDR2 SAAADI. The CDR3 coding sequence is TGCGCCAGCCTCCGGGACTGGGATAGGGAGCAGTACTTC. Residues: CASLRDWDREQYF.

The chain couples TRBV2 to TRBJ2-3, with a weak D call TRBD2 (6 bases). CDR3 size: 15 residues. Germline CDR1 is SNHLY and CDR2 is FYNNEI. V lost 4 bases to trimming and J lost 6 bases, with 17 bases between them. This CDR3 is CASSGRGVGSDTQYF. Here the CDR3 DNA reads TGTGCCAGCAGTGGGCGGGGTGTTGGATCTGATACGCAGTATTTT.

The J gene is TRBJ2-4, the V gene TRBV5-4, with a tentative D call TRBD2 (5 bases). Germline values: CDR1 SGHNT, CDR2 YYREEE (reference sequence). V was trimmed by 6 bases and J by 8 bases, leaving 21 bases between them. This CDR3 spans 15 amino acids. The CDR3 sequence: CASKILGGPPDIQYF. In DNA, the CDR3 is TGTGCCAGCAAGATACTAGGTGGACCCCCGGACATTCAGTACTTC. The variable domain in full, with the rest retrieved from reference TRBV5-4 and TRBJ2-4, is ETGVTQSPTHLIKTRGQQVTLRCSSQSGHNTVSWYQQALGQGPQFIFQYYREEENGRGNFPPRFSGLQFPNYSSELNVNALELDDSALYLCASKILGGPPDIQYFGAGTRLSVL.

In DNA, the CDR3 is TGTGCCAGCAGCACTAGGTCGGGAAACACTGAAGCTTTCTTT. Amino acids: CASSTRSGNTEAFF. The rearrangement joins TRBV9 to TRBJ1-1; D unresolved. Germline values: CDR1 SGDLS, CDR2 YYNGEE. The CDR3 totals 14 residues. The V end was cut by 4 bases, the J end by 2 bases, with 12 bases between. The full variable domain, rest sourced from reference TRBV9 and TRBJ1-1, is DSGVTQTPKHLITATGQRVTLRCSPRSGDLSVYWYQQSLDQGLQFLIQYYNGEERAKGNILERFSAQQFPDLHSELNLSSLELGDSALYFCASSTRSGNTEAFFGQGTRLTVV.

For the CDR3, the DNA is TGCACCAGCAGCCAGCAGGGGCCTAGCGGGGACTACGAGCAGTACTTC. Translated, it gives CTSSQQGPSGDYEQYF. The chain links TRBV1 to TRBJ2-7; the tabulated D call, TRBD2, remains unverified against the DNA. TRBV1 is marked as a pseudogene. There are 16 residues in the CDR3.

The J gene is TRBJ2-3, the V gene TRBV12-5; TRBD1 matches 7 bases. Germline CDR1 reads LGHNT; CDR2 reads FRNRAP. CDR3 size: 13 residues. Germline trimming cut 2 bases from V and 6 bases from J; bases unmatched to any gene: 2. The CDR3 bases are TGTGCTAGTGGTTTGTTCAGGGGGGATACGCAGTATTTT. It yields the protein CASGLFRGDTQYF.

The chain uses TRBV11-3 and TRBJ2-5; 8 nucleotides line up with TRBD2. This CDR3 contains 18 residues. The germline V gene has CDR1 SGHNT and CDR2 YENEEA. V lost 1 base to trimming and J lost 1 base; unmatched junction nucleotides: 11. CDR3: CASSLGRLAGAPQETQYF. CDR3 sequence (DNA): TGTGCCAGCAGCTTAGGGCGGCTAGCGGGTGCCCCCCAAGAGACCCAGTACTTC.

The chain combines TRBV19 with TRBJ2-1, with D possibly called TRBD1 or TRBD2 (5 bases each). CDR3 size: 13 residues. Germline assignment: CDR1 LNHDA and CDR2 SQIVND (reference sequence). Deletions cut 5 bases from V and 12 bases from J, with 17 bases between. CDR3 in DNA: TGTGCCAGTAGTCCCGGGACCAAAGTTTGGCAGTTCTTC. Amino acids: CASSPGTKVWQFF.

The rearrangement uses TRBV6-5 and TRBJ1-6; D call uncertain. CDR1 and CDR2 (germline): MNHEY, SVGAGI. Trimming left V 2 bases short and J 0 bases short, with 8 bases between. This CDR3 spans 16 amino acids. CDR3 in amino acids: CASSYDTSSYNSPLHF. DNA for the CDR3: TGTGCCAGCAGTTACGACACGAGCTCCTATAATTCACCCCTCCACTTT.

The rearrangement links TRBV27 to TRBJ2-5; 8 bases are shared with TRBD1. The germline V gene has CDR1 MNHEY and CDR2 SMNVEV (reference sequence). V shed 4 bases and J 2 bases; nucleotides not matched to a gene: 9. CDR3 length: 16 amino acids. The DNA for the CDR3 is TGTGCCAGCAGTTGCACGTACAGGGGGTGTCAAGAGACCCAGTACTTC. It encodes CASSCTYRGCQETQYF.